This T cell receptor (beta chain) was identified during a study of T cell responses to AZD1222 COVID-19 vaccine. Data came from immunoSEQ multiplex PCR; TCRdb stores just in-frame clones and leaves some out. The data show some 180,000 clones, with roughly 94% seen just once and roughly 1.7% held by the top ten. Pooled together were second doses at about 4 or about 12 weeks. The CDR3 covers 14 residues. Germline assignment: CDR1 SNHLY and CDR2 FYNNEI. The V end lost 7 bases, the J end lost 7 bases, and 17 bases lay between the germline ends. The sample was peripheral blood, taken 28 days after the second AZD1222 dose. The receptor was isolated from an adult who received the AZD1222 COVID-19 vaccine. The chain carries TRBV2 and TRBJ1-5, with TRBD1 as a possible D gene (6 bases). CDR3 sequence: CASKNWEGGQPQHF. DNA for the CDR3: TGTGCCAGCAAAAACTGGGAGGGGGGGCAGCCCCAGCATTTT.